The 9 T cell receptor beta chains below come from one sample, sequenced in a study of cytomegalovirus exposure and HLA in healthy donors. PCR primers comprised 60 Vbeta and 13 Jbeta primers. The protocol was immunoSEQ multiplex PCR, while the TCRdb copy is restricted to in-frame clones and leaves out a portion. The data contain about 170,000 clones, roughly 78% of them seen just once; the ten biggest clones take up about 12%. What was sequenced was PBMCs. Receptors originate from a woman in her fifties or sixties in good health and CMV-seropositive.

The gene calls are TRBV7-9 and TRBJ1-2; 7 nucleotides match TRBD1. This CDR3 spans 15 amino acids. CDR1 and CDR2 from the germline V gene are SEHNR and FQNEAQ (reference sequence). V lost 1 base, J lost 8 bases, and 10 bases stayed unmatched. The CDR3 DNA reads as TGTGCCAGCAGCTTAGGAATAGACAGGGATGGAGGCTACACCTTC. Its protein product is CASSLGIDRDGGYTF.

The V gene is TRBV9, the J gene TRBJ1-4; TRBD1 matches 12 bases. The length of the CDR3 is 16 residues. Germline V lookup: CDR1 SGDLS, CDR2 YYNGEE. Trimming took 2 bases from V and 8 from J; bases not matched to a gene: 7. The CDR3 region has the DNA TGTGCCAGCAGCGTTGGGTGGGACAGGGGGCAAGAAAAACTGTTTTTT. Amino acid sequence: CASSVGWDRGQEKLFF.

The CDR3 DNA reads as TGTGCCAGTAGTATAGGGGCAGACTCCTACGAGCAGTACTTC. This codes for CASSIGADSYEQYF. The chain links TRBV19 to TRBJ2-7, with D hard to call. The length of the CDR3 is 14 residues. The germline V gene encodes CDR1 LNHDA and CDR2 SQIVND (reference sequence). The V and J ends lost 1 base and 0 bases respectively, with 7 bases between them. The entire variable domain, with the rest obtained from reference TRBV19 and TRBJ2-7, is as follows: DGGITQSPKYLFRKEGQNVTLSCEQNLNHDAMYWYRQDPGQGLRLIYYSQIVNDFQKGDIAEGYSVSREKKESFPLTVTSAQKNPTAFYLCASSIGADSYEQYFGPGTRLTVT.

The chain is built from TRBV4-1 and TRBJ1-5; D ambiguous. The CDR3 is 15 residues long. V lost 1 base to trimming and J lost 1 base, with 8 bases between them. Germline values: CDR1 MGHRA, CDR2 YSYEKL. CDR3 nucleotides: TGCGCCAGCAGCCAAGTGGAACAGAGCAATCAGCCCCAGCATTTT. As protein: CASSQVEQSNQPQHF.

This clone was detected only a few times. J is TRBJ2-7 and V is TRBV30; perhaps TRBD1 as D (6 bases). Trimming removed 1 base at V and 0 bases at J, with 10 bases between. Per the germline V gene, CDR1 is GTSNPN and CDR2 is SVGIG (reference sequence). This CDR3 spans 14 amino acids. The CDR3 nucleotides read TGTGCCTGGAGTGAGACAGGTAACTCCTACGAGCAGTACTTC. It specifies CAWSETGNSYEQYF.

This sequence joins TRBV5-1 and TRBJ1-1, with TRBD1 as a possible D gene (6 bases). CDR1 is SGHRS and CDR2 is YFSETQ in the germline V gene. CDR3 length: 16 residues. Trimming shortened V by 4 bases and J by 4 bases, and 20 bases separated the two germline ends. CDR3 residues: CASSPNPTGLATEAFF. The CDR3 DNA follows: TGCGCCAGCAGCCCTAATCCTACAGGGCTGGCCACTGAAGCTTTCTTT.

The genes are TRBV2 and TRBJ1-2; D gene ambiguous. Germline assignment: CDR1 SNHLY and CDR2 FYNNEI. The CDR3 has 14 residues. Trimming stripped 6 bases from V and 4 bases from J, with 15 bases between. In nucleotides, the CDR3 is TGTGCCAGCAGCCCACCCGAGCGGGGCTATGGCTACACCTTC. Translation gives CASSPPERGYGYTF. Variable domain in full (rest from reference TRBV2 and TRBJ1-2): EPEVTQTPSHQVTQMGQEVILRCVPISNHLYFYWYRQILGQKVEFLVSFYNNEISEKSEIFDDQFSVERPDGSNFTLKIRSTKLEDSAMYFCASSPPERGYGYTFGSGTRLTVV.

The chain is built from TRBV13 and TRBJ2-7; no firm D call. Germline loops: CDR1 PRHDT, CDR2 FYEKMQ (reference sequence). CDR3 size: 11 residues. Trimming took off 1 base at V and 6 bases at J, with 4 bases between the two ends. For the CDR3, the DNA is TGTGCCAGCAGCTTAGCGGGCGAGCAGTACTTC. Residues: CASSLAGEQYF.

In regard to this clone: The sample contains more than one DNA sequence encoding this CDR3. The chain links TRBV7-2 to TRBJ2-7; D gene uncertain. Between the trimmed V and J ends, which lost 5 bases and 4 bases, there was a span of 9 bases. Germline values: CDR1 SGHTA, CDR2 FQGNSA. This CDR3 has 12 amino acids. CDR3 protein: CASSPLSYEQYF. As DNA, the CDR3 is TGTGCCAGCAGCCCGTTGAGTTACGAGCAGTACTTC.